Listed here are 21 T cell receptor beta chains from one sample, sequenced in a study of cytomegalovirus exposure and HLA in healthy donors. PCR primers comprised 60 Vbeta and 13 Jbeta primers. Method: immunoSEQ multiplex PCR; TCRdb's copy keeps in-frame clones and lacks some. The sample lists about 120,000 clones; 15% to 19% were seen once. Input material: PBMCs. The receptors originated from a woman under 30 in good health and CMV-seronegative.

This rearrangement joins TRBV9 to TRBJ2-7; the match to TRBD2 covers 12 bases. The CDR3 consists of 14 residues. Germline V gene data show CDR1 as SGDLS and CDR2 as YYNGEE. The V and J ends lost 3 bases and 7 bases, in that order; junction bases with no gene match: 5. The CDR3 loop is CASSGLAGGSEQYF. The CDR3 bases are TGTGCCAGCAGCGGGCTAGCGGGGGGGAGTGAGCAGTACTTC.

The rearrangement joins TRBV11-2 to TRBJ2-7; 8 bases fit TRBD1. The germline V gene encodes CDR1 SGHAT and CDR2 FQNNGV. The CDR3 is 13 amino acids. V shed 8 bases, J shed 0 bases, and the junction held 3 bases outside the gene matches. CDR3 in DNA: TGTGCCAGCGGAACAGGGGGCTCCTACGAGCAGTACTTC. Translation: CASGTGGSYEQYF. Looking up the rest from reference TRBV11-2 and TRBJ2-7 gives the full variable domain: EAGVAQSPRYKIIEKRQSVAFWCNPISGHATLYWYQQILGQGPKLLIQFQNNGVVDDSQLPKDRFSAERLKGVDSTLKIQPAKLEDSAVYLCASGTGGSYEQYFGPGTRLTVT.

This chain uses TRBV5-8 with TRBJ1-5, with D hard to call. V was trimmed by 4 bases and J by 7 bases, leaving 12 bases between them. The CDR3 sequence is 13 residues long. From germline, CDR1 is SGHTS and CDR2 YDEGEE. CDR3 amino acids: CASSLVARQPQHF. CDR3 DNA: TGTGCCAGCAGCCTCGTAGCGAGGCAGCCCCAGCATTTT.

The V call is TRBV7-2, the J call TRBJ2-2, with 8 bases that match TRBD2. Germline-derived CDR1 and CDR2 are SGHTA and FQGNSA. The CDR3 is made up of 16 amino acids. V lost 2 bases, J lost 4 bases, and 6 bases stayed unmatched. The CDR3 here is CASSLSGGAGTGELFF. CDR3 DNA sequence: TGTGCCAGCAGCTTATCGGGGGGGGCCGGCACCGGGGAGCTGTTTTTT.

This CDR3 reads CASSLSNTGELFF. In nucleotides, the CDR3 is TGTGCCAGCAGTTTAAGCAACACCGGGGAGCTGTTTTTT. This chain connects TRBV27 to TRBJ2-2; D gene uncertain. CDR3 size: 13 residues. Trimming removed 2 bases at V and 2 bases at J, with 3 bases between. Germline CDR1 reads MNHEY; CDR2 reads SMNVEV (reference sequence).

This clone showed up just a few times. The V call is TRBV4-2, the J call TRBJ2-7; TRBD2 matches at 9 bases. The V gene end was trimmed by 4 bases and the J gene end by 0 bases; junction bases not matched to a gene: 10. This CDR3 comprises 17 residues. In germline, CDR1 is LGHNA, CDR2 YNFKEQ. The CDR3 here is CASSRRAGGVLSYEQYF. Here the CDR3 DNA reads TGTGCCAGCAGCCGCAGAGCGGGGGGCGTCCTCTCCTACGAGCAGTACTTC.

This clone has a handful of counts. The DNA of the CDR3 is TGTGCCATCAGGCCAGGGGCCCGCACAGATACGCAGTATTTT. Translation: CAIRPGARTDTQYF. V is TRBV10-3 and J is TRBJ2-3, with a possible D match to TRBD1 (6 bases). V was shortened by 6 bases and J by 1 base, with 11 bases between the two germline ends. Germline values: CDR1 ENHRY, CDR2 SYGVKD. The CDR3 runs 14 residues.

This clone came up a few times. This chain connects TRBV27 to TRBJ1-2, with D maybe TRBD1 (5 bases). Per germline, CDR1 MNHEY and CDR2 SMNVEV (reference sequence). The CDR3 runs to 15 residues. The V end lost 6 bases, the J end lost 5 bases, and 19 bases lay between the germline ends. Here the CDR3 DNA reads TGTGCCAGCAGCCCAAAGTGGAGGGGTCGGTATGGCTACACCTTC. Protein product: CASSPKWRGRYGYTF.

The rearrangement uses TRBV29-1 and TRBJ2-1; D unresolved. This CDR3 contains 10 residues. The germline V gene has CDR1 SQVTM and CDR2 ANQGSEA. Trimming removed 5 bases at V and 5 bases at J, with 4 bases between. The CDR3 nucleotides are TGCAGCGTTTTTAACAATGAGCAGTTCTTC. It is translated as CSVFNNEQFF.

The chain recombines TRBV11-2 with TRBJ2-7; 13 bases are a match to TRBD2. CDR1 and CDR2 from the germline V gene are SGHAT and FQNNGV. The CDR3 sequence is 13 residues long. V dropped 5 bases and J dropped 10; count of bases not matched to a gene: 5. The CDR3 DNA sequence: TGTGCCAGCAGCCCCAGGACTAGCGGGAGTCAGTACTTC. Its translation is CASSPRTSGSQYF.

The CDR3 region has the DNA TGTGCCAGCAGCTTTGGGAGGGAGGGTCAGCCCCAGCATTTT. Its protein product is CASSFGREGQPQHF. The chain carries TRBV7-9 and TRBJ1-5; unclear D gene. V shed 3 bases and J shed 6 bases, with 12 bases lying between them. The CDR3 loop spans 14 amino acids. Germline CDR1 reads SEHNR; CDR2 reads FQNEAQ (reference sequence).

This chain joins TRBV15 and TRBJ1-1; TRBD1 is a possible D gene (5 bases). CDR3 length: 20 amino acids. Deletions cut 5 bases from V and 0 bases from J, with 28 bases between. In germline, CDR1 is LNHNV, CDR2 YYDKDF (reference sequence). Here the CDR3 reads CATSPVMDLYDSPMNTEAFF. In nucleotides, the CDR3 is TGTGCCACCAGCCCAGTAATGGACCTCTATGACAGTCCCATGAACACTGAAGCTTTCTTT. The variable domain in full, with the rest retrieved from reference TRBV15 and TRBJ1-1, is DAMVIQNPRYQVTQFGKPVTLSCSQTLNHNVMYWYQQKSSQAPKLLFHYYDKDFNNEADTPDNFQSRRPNTSFCFLDIRSPGLGDTAMYLCATSPVMDLYDSPMNTEAFFGQGTRLTVV.

This clone came up a few times. The chain carries TRBV30 and TRBJ2-7; D not resolved. The V end lost 3 bases, the J end lost 4 bases, and 16 bases lay between the germline ends. The CDR3 is made up of 14 amino acids. Germline V lookup: CDR1 GTSNPN, CDR2 SVGIG (reference sequence). The CDR3 nucleotides read TGTGCCTGGAGACCCAGTGGCAGTCGTTACGAGCAGTACTTC. This sequence encodes CAWRPSGSRYEQYF. Full variable domain (missing parts from reference TRBV30 and TRBJ2-7): SQTIHQWPATLVQPVGSPLSLECTVEGTSNPNLYWYRQAAGRGLQLLFYSVGIGQISSEVPQNLSASRPQDRQFILSSKKLLLSDSGFYLCAWRPSGSRYEQYFGPGTRLTVT.

V usage is TRBV18 and J usage is TRBJ1-4; TRBD1 matches at 7 bases. CDR3 length equals 15 residues. V lost 6 bases and J lost 7; bases outside the gene matches: 11. The V gene's germline CDR1 is KGHSH and CDR2 LQKENI. Here the CDR3 reads CASSRDRDDGEKLFF. The CDR3 bases are TGTGCCAGCTCGCGAGACAGGGACGATGGTGAAAAACTGTTTTTT.

This clone was counted only a few times. The rearrangement links TRBV4-3 to TRBJ2-5; D is possibly TRBD1 (7 bases). Germline V CDR1 and CDR2: LGHNA, YSLEER. Trimming cost V 5 bases and J 5 bases, with 18 bases left between them. CDR3 length: 15 amino acids. In DNA, the CDR3 is TGCGCCAGCAGCTCGGGAGAGGGGGCAGGGGAGACCCAGTACTTC. It yields the protein CASSSGEGAGETQYF.

This rearrangement joins TRBV5-1 to TRBJ1-2; D is unresolved. Trimming removed 0 bases from V and 0 bases from J, with 6 bases in between. CDR3 size: 14 residues. From germline, CDR1 is SGHRS and CDR2 YFSETQ. CDR3 nucleotides: TGCGCCAGCAGCTTGGACAGTACTAACTATGGCTACACCTTC. This translates into CASSLDSTNYGYTF.

This clone was seen only a few times. CDR3 region: CASTIDRVESEAFF. Here the CDR3 DNA reads TGTGCCAGTACCATCGACAGGGTTGAAAGTGAAGCTTTCTTT. The genes are TRBV19 and TRBJ1-1; TRBD1 agrees at 7 bases. J lost 7 bases, V lost 7 bases, and 12 bases had no gene match. This CDR3 is 14 amino acids long. The germline V gene has CDR1 LNHDA and CDR2 SQIVND (reference sequence).

Comment on this clone: A junction boundary mismatches the germline segment, possibly from a read error. The chain recombines TRBV19 with TRBJ1-1, with 8 bases matching TRBD1. This CDR3 spans 16 amino acids. In germline, CDR1 is LNHDA, CDR2 SQIVND (reference sequence). CDR3: CASSIDATGDRTEVFF. CDR3 coding DNA: TGTGCCAGTAGTATAGATGCGACAGGGGATCGAACTGAAGTTTTCTTT.

With respect to this clone: Compared with germline, one end of the junction differs, possibly owing to a read error. J is TRBJ2-7 and V is TRBV5-5; 8 bases map to TRBD2. There are 13 residues in the CDR3. Germline CDR1 SGHKS, CDR2 YYEKEE (reference sequence). CDR3 sequence (DNA): TGTGCCAGCAGCGAACTAGCGGCCATCCTCCCGGTCTTC. It specifies CASSELAAILPVF.

The CDR3 DNA sequence: TGTGCCAGCACCAGCGGGAGGGCCGGAAATGAGCAGTTCTTC. Encoded protein: CASTSGRAGNEQFF. The genes are TRBV2 and TRBJ2-1; TRBD2 matches at 10 bases. Trimming at V came to 7 bases and at J to 7 bases, leaving 7 bases not matched to a gene. Germline-derived CDR1 and CDR2 are SNHLY and FYNNEI. The CDR3 runs to 14 residues.

This clone was counted at least ten times. The chain uses TRBV6-4 and TRBJ2-3, with 7 bases that match TRBD1. The CDR3 contains 14 residues. Germline-derived CDR1 and CDR2 are MRHNA and SNTAGT. Trimming cost V 2 bases and J 3 bases; bases outside gene matches: 2. The CDR3, as DNA: TGTGCCAGCAGTGACGGACAGGAAACAGATACGCAGTATTTT. Its translation: CASSDGQETDTQYF.